This TCR beta chain was recorded in a study of naive and memory T cell subsets. This clonotype occurred a few times. Amplification of ligated cDNA took four PCR rounds with SP2 and nested alpha and beta constant primers. Each CDR3 protein is one row after TCRdb ran MiXCR on the 5' RACE reads. The profile shows more than 50,000 distinct CDR3 sequences, roughly 8.1% of them singletons. The CDR3 runs 18 residues. V shed 4 bases and J 4 bases; nucleotides not matched to a gene: 11. Per germline, CDR1 MGHDK and CDR2 SYGVNS. A UMI-containing oligonucleotide was joined by 3' ligation to the TCR cDNA template. Whole blood, around 2.5 ml, came from adult healthy volunteers.

The gene calls are TRBV25-1 and TRBJ2-6, with 9 bases aligning to TRBD2. The clonotype originates from a female donor in good health. DNA for the CDR3: TGTGCCAGCAGTGCCGGAAGCGGGAGGACTTTGGGGGCCAACGTCCTGACTTTC. Its translation: CASSAGSGRTLGANVLTF. Supplemented by reference TRBV25-1 and TRBJ2-6, the full variable domain reads EADIYQTPRYLVIGTGKKITLECSQTMGHDKMYWYQQDPGMELHLIHYSYGVNSTEKGDLSSESTVSRIRTEHFPLTLESARPSHTSQYLCASSAGSGRTLGANVLTFGAGSRLTVL.